This entry features one T cell receptor (beta chain) sequence. What it recognizes is unknown. The source of the sample is a study of identical twins. Study-wide findings and caveats: Compared with models, monozygotic twins showed more out-of-frame TCR alpha sharing. One should note that invariant MAIT and iNKT cells could partly confound zero-insertion analyses.

TCRdb analysed the 5' RACE reads with MiXCR anew, one entry per CDR3 protein. The repertoire holds under 900,000 distinct CDR3 sequences, 15% to 20% seen once, with 13% in the top ten. The CDR3 runs to 16 residues. V trimming: 7 bases; J trimming: 3 bases; junction bases outside the gene matches: 11. CDR1 is WNHNN, CDR2 SYGVQD, per germline (reference sequence). The same sample was also used in a study of T cells expressing NK-cell markers. That paper notes: Sorted CD3+CD56-NKG2C+, CD3+CD56+NKG2C+ and CD3+CD56+NKG2C- T cells supplied the TCR beta repertoires. A range of roughly 1.0-7.0% of CD8+ T cells consisted of dominant NKG2C+ clonotypes in 5 to 7 donors.

The sequencing input was PBMCs. This chain connects TRBV10-1 to TRBJ2-1, with 8 bases lining up with TRBD2. The sequence derives from a woman aged 18-35 years in good health. CDR3 amino acids: CASTKHSGTHYNEQFF. CDR3 bases: TGCGCCAGCACCAAGCATAGCGGGACCCACTACAATGAGCAGTTCTTC.